These T cell receptor beta chains were read from a single sample in a study of blood T cell repertoires in COVID-19. Clones were sequenced by immunoSEQ multiplex PCR, and TCRdb holds only the in-frame ones, with some missing. The sample holds some 200,000 clones, around nine tenths seen once. Specimen: peripheral blood. The source is a woman under 30 who had recovered from COVID-19. Both conserved end residues are part of each CDR3. The D gene is left open where the match is weak. The size entry is marked missing in some rows and otherwise reads once, few, many or a size class.

j_call: TRBJ1-6; v_call: TRBV5-1; cdr3_length: 15; d_call: TRBD1; clone_size: once; cdr3_nt: TGCGCCAGCAGCCCCTTCCAGGGGGCTTATTCACCCCTCCACTTT; cdr3_aa: CASSPFQGAYSPLHF
j_call: TRBJ2-1; v_call: TRBV3-1/TRBV3-2; cdr3_length: 16; d_call: TRBD1; clone_size: .; cdr3_nt: TGTGCCAGCAGCCAAGCCGGGACAGTCATCCACAATGAGCAGTTCTTC; cdr3_aa: CASSQAGTVIHNEQFF
j_call: TRBJ1-4; v_call: TRBV7-2; cdr3_length: 16; d_call: TRBD1; clone_size: .; cdr3_nt: TGTGCCAGCAGCCGCCTTCAGGGGGCGACTAATGAAAAACTGTTTTTT; cdr3_aa: CASSRLQGATNEKLFF
j_call: TRBJ2-2; v_call: TRBV5-5; cdr3_length: 17; d_call: .; clone_size: .; cdr3_nt: TGTGCCAGCAGCTTGGTAGTCCGAGGGTTCAGCACCGGGGAGCTGTTTTTT; cdr3_aa: CASSLVVRGFSTGELFF
j_call: TRBJ1-1; v_call: TRBV9; cdr3_length: 15; d_call: .; clone_size: few; cdr3_nt: TGTGCCAGCAGCGTAGGACACGGAGGTAACACTGAAGCTTTCTTT; cdr3_aa: CASSVGHGGNTEAFF
j_call: TRBJ1-1; v_call: TRBV7-8; cdr3_length: 15; d_call: .; clone_size: .; cdr3_nt: TGTGCCAGCAGCTTAGACAGGGCGATGAACACTGAAGCTTTCTTT; cdr3_aa: CASSLDRAMNTEAFF
j_call: TRBJ2-3; v_call: TRBV7-9; cdr3_length: 16; d_call: TRBD1; clone_size: .; cdr3_nt: TGTGCCAGCAGCTCGCGACAGGGGGCGAGCCCAGATACGCAGTATTTT; cdr3_aa: CASSSRQGASPDTQYF
j_call: TRBJ1-1; v_call: TRBV28; cdr3_length: 13; d_call: .; clone_size: .; cdr3_nt: TGTGCCAGCAGTTTGACAAGTACCCCTGAAGCTTTCTTT; cdr3_aa: CASSLTSTPEAFF
j_call: TRBJ1-1; v_call: TRBV2; cdr3_length: 14; d_call: .; clone_size: once; cdr3_nt: TGTGCCATTGAAACGGCAGGGTCGAACACTGAAGCTTTCTTT; cdr3_aa: CAIETAGSNTEAFF
j_call: TRBJ2-1; v_call: TRBV19; cdr3_length: 14; d_call: .; clone_size: .; cdr3_nt: TGTGCCAGTAGTAAACAGCATACAATGCTCGGGCAGTTCTTC; cdr3_aa: CASSKQHTMLGQFF
j_call: TRBJ1-1; v_call: TRBV11-3; cdr3_length: 13; d_call: .; clone_size: few; cdr3_nt: TGTGCCAGCAGCCAGGGGTCCGGCACTGAAGCTTTCTTT; cdr3_aa: CASSQGSGTEAFF
j_call: TRBJ2-1; v_call: TRBV9; cdr3_length: 14; d_call: .; clone_size: once; cdr3_nt: TGTGCCAGCAGCCCGAGGACAGAACAAAGAGAGCAGTTCTTC; cdr3_aa: CASSPRTEQREQFF
j_call: TRBJ2-7; v_call: TRBV6-6; cdr3_length: 11; d_call: .; clone_size: .; cdr3_nt: TGTGCCAGCAGTTCAGCCTACGAGCAGTACTTC; cdr3_aa: CASSSAYEQYF
j_call: TRBJ2-6; v_call: TRBV6-2/TRBV6-3; cdr3_length: 20; d_call: TRBD2; clone_size: .; cdr3_nt: TGTGCCAGCAGCCCGGGACTAGCGGGAGCCATGGGATTAGGGGCCAACGTCCTGACTTTC; cdr3_aa: CASSPGLAGAMGLGANVLTF
j_call: TRBJ2-6; v_call: TRBV7-6; cdr3_length: 18; d_call: TRBD1; clone_size: .; cdr3_nt: TGTGCCAGCAGCCAAGCTGTGACAGGGCCATCTGGGGCCAACGTCCTGACTTTC; cdr3_aa: CASSQAVTGPSGANVLTF
j_call: TRBJ2-5; v_call: TRBV10-2; cdr3_length: 18; d_call: TRBD2; clone_size: .; cdr3_nt: TGCGCCAGCAGTGAGACTAAACGGGGGACTAGCGGTGAAGAGACCCAGTACTTC; cdr3_aa: CASSETKRGTSGEETQYF
j_call: TRBJ2-4; v_call: TRBV6-2/TRBV6-3; cdr3_length: 15; d_call: TRBD2; clone_size: .; cdr3_nt: TGTGCCAGCAGTTACGCGGCGGGGGGGTGGAACATTCAGTACTTC; cdr3_aa: CASSYAAGGWNIQYF
j_call: TRBJ1-5; v_call: TRBV19; cdr3_length: 11; d_call: .; clone_size: .; cdr3_nt: TGTGCCAGTAGTACGGGACTGACTTGGCATTTT; cdr3_aa: CASSTGLTWHF
j_call: TRBJ2-1; v_call: TRBV2; cdr3_length: 15; d_call: .; clone_size: .; cdr3_nt: TGTGCCAGCAGTGTCAGGGCTTCCACCTACAATGAGCAGTTCTTC; cdr3_aa: CASSVRASTYNEQFF
j_call: TRBJ1-2; v_call: TRBV5-4; cdr3_length: 11; d_call: .; clone_size: .; cdr3_nt: TGTGCCAGCAGGGGGGGGTATGGCTACACCTTC; cdr3_aa: CASRGGYGYTF
j_call: TRBJ1-1; v_call: TRBV30; cdr3_length: 13; d_call: .; clone_size: .; cdr3_nt: TGTGCCTGGAGCGGACATCTGAACACTGAAGCTTTCTTT; cdr3_aa: CAWSGHLNTEAFF
j_call: TRBJ2-1; v_call: TRBV7-2; cdr3_length: 16; d_call: TRBD2; clone_size: .; cdr3_nt: TGTGCCAGCAGCATCCTGGGACTAGCGGATTACAATGAGCAGTTCTTC; cdr3_aa: CASSILGLADYNEQFF
j_call: TRBJ2-7; v_call: TRBV4-3; cdr3_length: 15; d_call: .; clone_size: .; cdr3_nt: TGCGCCAGCAGCCAAAGCCGGGACACCTACTACGAGCAGTACTTC; cdr3_aa: CASSQSRDTYYEQYF
j_call: TRBJ1-2; v_call: TRBV5-1; cdr3_length: 13; d_call: .; clone_size: .; cdr3_nt: TGCGCCAGCAGCTTGGAAACAGTTTCCGGCTACACCTTC; cdr3_aa: CASSLETVSGYTF
j_call: TRBJ2-5; v_call: TRBV5-1; cdr3_length: 18; d_call: TRBD2; clone_size: .; cdr3_nt: TGCGCCAGCAGCATTTGGTCTAGCGGGAGCGGGGGTCAAGAGACCCAGTACTTC; cdr3_aa: CASSIWSSGSGGQETQYF
j_call: TRBJ1-5; v_call: TRBV7-2; cdr3_length: 15; d_call: .; clone_size: .; cdr3_nt: TGTGCCAGCAGCTTAGACGGGGGAGGCAATCAGCCCCAGCATTTT; cdr3_aa: CASSLDGGGNQPQHF
j_call: TRBJ2-3; v_call: TRBV7-7; cdr3_length: 19; d_call: TRBD2; clone_size: once; cdr3_nt: TGTGCCAGCAGCTTAGTGTGGCTAGCGGGGGGACCTAGCACAGATACGCAGTATTTT; cdr3_aa: CASSLVWLAGGPSTDTQYF
j_call: TRBJ2-1; v_call: TRBV6-2/TRBV6-3; cdr3_length: 18; d_call: TRBD2; clone_size: .; cdr3_nt: TGTGCCAGCAGTCCCCCACTAGCGGGAGGGCCGTCCTACAATGAGCAGTTCTTC; cdr3_aa: CASSPPLAGGPSYNEQFF
j_call: TRBJ1-2; v_call: TRBV2; cdr3_length: 13; d_call: .; clone_size: few; cdr3_nt: TGTGCCAGCAACCCGACAGGCAACTATGGCTACACCTTC; cdr3_aa: CASNPTGNYGYTF
j_call: TRBJ1-6; v_call: TRBV6-5; cdr3_length: 15; d_call: TRBD1; clone_size: .; cdr3_nt: TGTGCCAGCACTCGCCAGGGGGCCTATAATTCACCCCTCCACTTT; cdr3_aa: CASTRQGAYNSPLHF
j_call: TRBJ2-1; v_call: TRBV18; cdr3_length: 13; d_call: .; clone_size: .; cdr3_nt: TGTGCCAGCTCACCACCGGGAGCCAATGAGCAGTTCTTC; cdr3_aa: CASSPPGANEQFF
j_call: TRBJ2-3; v_call: TRBV15; cdr3_length: 16; d_call: TRBD2; clone_size: .; cdr3_nt: TGTGCCACCAGCAGTCCCAGCGGGAGGGCCCTAGATACGCAGTATTTT; cdr3_aa: CATSSPSGRALDTQYF
j_call: TRBJ1-5; v_call: TRBV19; cdr3_length: 13; d_call: .; clone_size: .; cdr3_nt: TGTGCCAGTAGTATAGGAGGCAATCAGCCCCAGCATTTT; cdr3_aa: CASSIGGNQPQHF
j_call: TRBJ2-5; v_call: TRBV30; cdr3_length: 18; d_call: TRBD2; clone_size: .; cdr3_nt: TGTGCCTGGAGTGTAACACGGACTAGCGGGAGGAGGGCAGAGACCCAGTACTTC; cdr3_aa: CAWSVTRTSGRRAETQYF
j_call: TRBJ2-5; v_call: TRBV5-1; cdr3_length: 17; d_call: .; clone_size: .; cdr3_nt: TGCGCCAGCAGCTTCACTAGCGCCCCGACCCAGGGGGAGACCCAGTACTTC; cdr3_aa: CASSFTSAPTQGETQYF
j_call: TRBJ1-1; v_call: TRBV27; cdr3_length: 12; d_call: .; clone_size: .; cdr3_nt: TGTGCCAGCGGGCACAGGGACACTGAAGCTTTCTTT; cdr3_aa: CASGHRDTEAFF
j_call: TRBJ1-4; v_call: TRBV7-9; cdr3_length: 14; d_call: TRBD1; clone_size: .; cdr3_nt: TGTGCCAGCAGCCTGGGACAGTCTAATGAAAAACTGTTTTTT; cdr3_aa: CASSLGQSNEKLFF
j_call: TRBJ1-1; v_call: TRBV19; cdr3_length: 15; d_call: TRBD1; clone_size: .; cdr3_nt: TGTGCCAGTGGACAGGGGCCCCTTGATAACACTGAAGCTTTCTTT; cdr3_aa: CASGQGPLDNTEAFF
j_call: TRBJ1-1; v_call: TRBV19; cdr3_length: 13; d_call: .; clone_size: .; cdr3_nt: TGTGCCAGTAGAAAAACAGATTCACGTGAAGCTTTCTTT; cdr3_aa: CASRKTDSREAFF
j_call: TRBJ2-2; v_call: TRBV5-6; cdr3_length: 16; d_call: .; clone_size: .; cdr3_nt: TGTGCCAGCAGTTTTAAGACAGCCTGGAACGCCGGGGAGCTGTTTTTT; cdr3_aa: CASSFKTAWNAGELFF
j_call: TRBJ1-5; v_call: TRBV19; cdr3_length: 16; d_call: TRBD1; clone_size: few; cdr3_nt: TGTGCCAGTAGTATAATCAGGGGGCAGAGCAATCAGCCCCAGCATTTT; cdr3_aa: CASSIIRGQSNQPQHF
j_call: TRBJ2-1; v_call: TRBV3-1/TRBV3-2; cdr3_length: 16; d_call: TRBD1; clone_size: .; cdr3_nt: TGTGCCAGCAGCCAAGACCTGAGCGGAGGACAGGGGTATGAGTTCTTC; cdr3_aa: CASSQDLSGGQGYEFF
j_call: TRBJ2-4; v_call: TRBV19; cdr3_length: 15; d_call: .; clone_size: .; cdr3_nt: TGTGCCAGTAGCCCCGAGGAGCTAGCCAAAAACATTCAGTACTTC; cdr3_aa: CASSPEELAKNIQYF
j_call: TRBJ2-1; v_call: TRBV7-3; cdr3_length: 16; d_call: TRBD2; clone_size: .; cdr3_nt: TGTGCCAGCAGCCTCTCGGGGGGTACCTCCTACAATGAGCAGTTCTTC; cdr3_aa: CASSLSGGTSYNEQFF
j_call: TRBJ1-5; v_call: TRBV5-7; cdr3_length: 15; d_call: .; clone_size: .; cdr3_nt: TGTGCCAGCAGCTTCCTAACAGGAGGCAATCAGCCCCAGCATTTT; cdr3_aa: CASSFLTGGNQPQHF
j_call: TRBJ1-1; v_call: TRBV29-1; cdr3_length: 13; d_call: .; clone_size: .; cdr3_nt: TGCAGCGTTGAATTAGCCTTGAGCACTGAAGCTTTCTTT; cdr3_aa: CSVELALSTEAFF
j_call: TRBJ1-6; v_call: TRBV15; cdr3_length: 15; d_call: TRBD1; clone_size: .; cdr3_nt: TGTGCCACCAGCAGAGAGGGACAGGGAAATTCACCCCTCCACTTT; cdr3_aa: CATSREGQGNSPLHF
j_call: TRBJ1-2; v_call: TRBV19; cdr3_length: 13; d_call: TRBD1; clone_size: .; cdr3_nt: TGTGCCACTAAGAGACAGGGGAGCGATGGCTACACCTTC; cdr3_aa: CATKRQGSDGYTF
j_call: TRBJ2-4; v_call: TRBV14; cdr3_length: 16; d_call: .; clone_size: .; cdr3_nt: TGTGCCAGCAGCCAGACCGCCGGGACATTTAAAAACATTCAGTACTTC; cdr3_aa: CASSQTAGTFKNIQYF
j_call: TRBJ2-7; v_call: TRBV3-1/TRBV3-2; cdr3_length: 13; d_call: TRBD1; clone_size: .; cdr3_nt: TGTGCCAGCAGACGACAGGGGGCCTACGAGCAGTACTTC; cdr3_aa: CASRRQGAYEQYF